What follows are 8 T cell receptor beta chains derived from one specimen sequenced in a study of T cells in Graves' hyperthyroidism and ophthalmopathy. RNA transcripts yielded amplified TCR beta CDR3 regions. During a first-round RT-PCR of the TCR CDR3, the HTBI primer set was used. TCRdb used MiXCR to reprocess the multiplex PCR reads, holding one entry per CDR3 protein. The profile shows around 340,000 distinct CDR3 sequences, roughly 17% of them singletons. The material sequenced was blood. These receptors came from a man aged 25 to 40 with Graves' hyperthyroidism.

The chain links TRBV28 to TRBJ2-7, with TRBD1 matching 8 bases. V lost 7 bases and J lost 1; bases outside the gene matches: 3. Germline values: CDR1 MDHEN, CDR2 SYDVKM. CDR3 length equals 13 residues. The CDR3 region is CASTTGGSYEQYF. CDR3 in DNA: TGTGCCAGCACAACAGGGGGGTCCTACGAGCAGTACTTC. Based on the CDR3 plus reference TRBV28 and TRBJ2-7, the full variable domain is DVKVTQSSRYLVKRTGEKVFLECVQDMDHENMFWYRQDPGLGLRLIYFSYDVKMKEKGDIPEGYSVSREKKERFSLILESASTNQTSMYLCASTTGGSYEQYFGPGTRLTVT.

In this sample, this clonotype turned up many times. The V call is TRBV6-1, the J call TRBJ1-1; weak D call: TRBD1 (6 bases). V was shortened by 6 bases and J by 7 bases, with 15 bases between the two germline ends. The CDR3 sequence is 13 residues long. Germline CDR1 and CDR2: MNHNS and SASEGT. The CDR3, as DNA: TGTGCCAGCAGACTCTATAAGGGGGGTGAAGCTTTCTTT. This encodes CASRLYKGGEAFF.

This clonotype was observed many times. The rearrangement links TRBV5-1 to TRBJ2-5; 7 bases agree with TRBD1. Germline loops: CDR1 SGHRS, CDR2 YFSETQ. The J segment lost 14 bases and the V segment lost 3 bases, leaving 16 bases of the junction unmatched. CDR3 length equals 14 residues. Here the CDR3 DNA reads TGCGCCAGCAGCTCGGCTGGGTTCGGGACAGATCCTTACTTC. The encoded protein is CASSSAGFGTDPYF. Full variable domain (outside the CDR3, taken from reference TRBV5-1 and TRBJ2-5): KAGVTQTPRYLIKTRGQQVTLSCSPISGHRSVSWYQQTPGQGLQFLFEYFSETQRNKGNFPGRFSGRQFSNSRSEMNVSTLELGDSALYLCASSSAGFGTDPYFGPGTRLLVL.

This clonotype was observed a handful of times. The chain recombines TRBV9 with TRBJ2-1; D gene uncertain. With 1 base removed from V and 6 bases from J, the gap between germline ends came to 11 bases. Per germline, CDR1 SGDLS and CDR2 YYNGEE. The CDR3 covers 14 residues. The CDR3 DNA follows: TGTGCCAGCAGCGTACCGTGTTGCAGCAATGAGCAGTTCTTC. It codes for CASSVPCCSNEQFF.

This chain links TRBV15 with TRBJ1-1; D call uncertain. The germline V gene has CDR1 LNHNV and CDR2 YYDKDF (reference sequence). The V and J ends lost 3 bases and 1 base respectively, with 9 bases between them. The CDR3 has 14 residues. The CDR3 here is CATSSFIRNTEAFF. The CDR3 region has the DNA TGTGCCACCAGCAGCTTCATCAGGAACACTGAAGCTTTCTTT. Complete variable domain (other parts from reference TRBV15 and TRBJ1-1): DAMVIQNPRYQVTQFGKPVTLSCSQTLNHNVMYWYQQKSSQAPKLLFHYYDKDFNNEADTPDNFQSRRPNTSFCFLDIRSPGLGDTAMYLCATSSFIRNTEAFFGQGTRLTVV.

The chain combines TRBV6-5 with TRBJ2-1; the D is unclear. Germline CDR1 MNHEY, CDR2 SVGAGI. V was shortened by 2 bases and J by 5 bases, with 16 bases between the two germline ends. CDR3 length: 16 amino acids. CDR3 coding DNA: TGTGCCAGCAGTTACGGTGGTTGGCCAAGCCACAATGAGCAGTTCTTC. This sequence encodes CASSYGGWPSHNEQFF.

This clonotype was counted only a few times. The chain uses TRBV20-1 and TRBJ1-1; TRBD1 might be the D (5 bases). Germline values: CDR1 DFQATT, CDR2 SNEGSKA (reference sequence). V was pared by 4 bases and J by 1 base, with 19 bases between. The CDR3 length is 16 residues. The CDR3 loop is CSATNPTGTANTEAFF. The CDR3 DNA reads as TGCAGTGCTACTAATCCTACCGGGACTGCGAACACTGAAGCTTTCTTT.

The CDR3 region is CAWSLDRGWTEAFF. The CDR3 DNA is TGTGCCTGGAGTCTGGACAGGGGTTGGACTGAAGCTTTCTTT. The chain employs TRBV30 and TRBJ1-1; 9 bases agree with TRBD1. There are 14 residues in the CDR3. J lost 5 bases, V lost 2 bases, and 6 bases had no gene match. From germline, CDR1 is GTSNPN and CDR2 SVGIG (reference sequence).